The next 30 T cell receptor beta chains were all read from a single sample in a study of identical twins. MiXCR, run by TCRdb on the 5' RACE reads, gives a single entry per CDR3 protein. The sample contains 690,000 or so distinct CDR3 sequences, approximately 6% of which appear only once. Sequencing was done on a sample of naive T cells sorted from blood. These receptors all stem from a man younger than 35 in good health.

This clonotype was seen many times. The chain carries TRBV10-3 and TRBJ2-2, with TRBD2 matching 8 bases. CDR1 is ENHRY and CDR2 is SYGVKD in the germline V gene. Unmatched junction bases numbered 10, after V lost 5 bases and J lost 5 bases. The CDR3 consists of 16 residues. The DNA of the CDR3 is TGTGCCATCAGTTCTACTAGCGGCCCCGGGACCGGGGAGCTGTTTTTT. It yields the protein CAISSTSGPGTGELFF.

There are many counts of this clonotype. CDR3 region: CASSFGGQGEKLFF. The CDR3 DNA sequence: TGTGCCAGCAGTTTCGGGGGGCAGGGGGAAAAACTGTTTTTT. The J gene is TRBJ1-4, the V gene TRBV28; a possible D gene is TRBD1 (6 bases). V lost 3 bases to trimming and J lost 8 bases, with 13 bases between them. The length of the CDR3 is 14 residues. Looked up from germline, CDR1 is MDHEN and CDR2 is SYDVKM.

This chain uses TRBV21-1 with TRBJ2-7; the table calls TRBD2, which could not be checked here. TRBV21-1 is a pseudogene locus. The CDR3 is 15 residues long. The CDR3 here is CASRINKREAYEQYV. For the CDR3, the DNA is TGTGCCAGCAGGATAAATAAGCGGGAGGCGTACGAGCAGTACGTC.

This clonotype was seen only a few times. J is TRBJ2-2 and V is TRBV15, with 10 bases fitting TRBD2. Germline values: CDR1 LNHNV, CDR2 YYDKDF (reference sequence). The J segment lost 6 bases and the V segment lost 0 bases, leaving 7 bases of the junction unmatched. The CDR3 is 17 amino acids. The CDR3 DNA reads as TGTGCCACCAGCAGAGATCGGCTAGCGGGAGTGGCCGGGGAGCTGTTTTTT. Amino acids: CATSRDRLAGVAGELFF.

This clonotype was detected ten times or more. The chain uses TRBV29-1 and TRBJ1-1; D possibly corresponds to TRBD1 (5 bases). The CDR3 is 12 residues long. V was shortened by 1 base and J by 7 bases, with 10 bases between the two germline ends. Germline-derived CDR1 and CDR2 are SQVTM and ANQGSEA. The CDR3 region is CSVEGGGGEAFF. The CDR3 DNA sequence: TGCAGCGTTGAAGGTGGCGGGGGTGAAGCTTTCTTT.

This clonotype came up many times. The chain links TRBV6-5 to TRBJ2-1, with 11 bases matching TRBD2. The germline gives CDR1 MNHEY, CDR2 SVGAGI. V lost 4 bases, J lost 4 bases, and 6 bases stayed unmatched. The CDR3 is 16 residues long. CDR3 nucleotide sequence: TGTGCCAGCAGTTCTACTAGCGGGAGTGGGTACAATGAGCAGTTCTTC. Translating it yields CASSSTSGSGYNEQFF.

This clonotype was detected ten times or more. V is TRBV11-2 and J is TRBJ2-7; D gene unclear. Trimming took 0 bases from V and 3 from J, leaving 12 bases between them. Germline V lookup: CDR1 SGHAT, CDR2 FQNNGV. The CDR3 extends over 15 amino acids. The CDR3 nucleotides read TGTGCCAGCAGCTTAGATGCCCCGGCGAACTACGAGCAGTACGTC. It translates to CASSLDAPANYEQYV.

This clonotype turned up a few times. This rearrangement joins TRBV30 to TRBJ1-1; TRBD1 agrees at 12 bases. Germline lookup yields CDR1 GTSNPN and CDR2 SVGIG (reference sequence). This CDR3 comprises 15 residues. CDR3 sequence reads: CAENRDRGPGTEAFF. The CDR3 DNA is TGTGCTGAAAACCGGGACAGGGGGCCTGGAACTGAAGCTTTCTTT. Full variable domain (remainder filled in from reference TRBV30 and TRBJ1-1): SQTIHQWPATLVQPVGSPLSLECTVEGTSNPNLYWYRQAAGRGLQLLFYSVGIGQISSEVPQNLSASRPQDRQFILSSKKLLLSDSGFYLCAENRDRGPGTEAFFGQGTRLTVV.

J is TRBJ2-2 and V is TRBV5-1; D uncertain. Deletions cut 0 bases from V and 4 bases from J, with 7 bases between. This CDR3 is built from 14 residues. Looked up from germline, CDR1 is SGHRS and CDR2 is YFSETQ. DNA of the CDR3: TGCGCCAGCAGCTTGGAGCTTGGCACCGGGGAGCTGTTTTTT. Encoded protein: CASSLELGTGELFF.

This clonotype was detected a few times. The CDR3 protein is CASSRTPDRVGNEKLFF. Written as DNA, the CDR3 is TGCGCCAGCAGTCGGACCCCTGACAGGGTGGGGAATGAAAAACTGTTTTTT. The chain is built from TRBV5-1 and TRBJ1-4, with 7 bases aligning to TRBD1. Germline trimming cut 5 bases from V and 5 bases from J; bases unmatched to any gene: 15. The germline V gene has CDR1 SGHRS and CDR2 YFSETQ. The CDR3 totals 17 residues.

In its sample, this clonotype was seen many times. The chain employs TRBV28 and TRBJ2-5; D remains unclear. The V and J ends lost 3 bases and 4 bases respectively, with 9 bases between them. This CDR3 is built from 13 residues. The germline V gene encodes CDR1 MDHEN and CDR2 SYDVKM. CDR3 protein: CASSFNPTETQYF. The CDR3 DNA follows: TGTGCCAGCAGTTTTAACCCCACAGAGACCCAGTACTTC.

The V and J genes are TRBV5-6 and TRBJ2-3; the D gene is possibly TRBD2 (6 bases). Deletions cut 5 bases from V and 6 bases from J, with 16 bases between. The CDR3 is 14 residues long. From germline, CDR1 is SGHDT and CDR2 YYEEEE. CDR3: CASSYGTPTDTQYF. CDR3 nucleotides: TGTGCCAGCAGTTACGGGACTCCCACGGATACGCAGTATTTT.

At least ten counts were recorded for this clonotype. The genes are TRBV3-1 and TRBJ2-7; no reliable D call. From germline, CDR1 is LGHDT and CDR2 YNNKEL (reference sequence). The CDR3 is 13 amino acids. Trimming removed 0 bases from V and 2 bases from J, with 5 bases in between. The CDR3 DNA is TGTGCCAGCAGCCAAGATCGCCCCTACGAGCAGTACTTC. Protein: CASSQDRPYEQYF.

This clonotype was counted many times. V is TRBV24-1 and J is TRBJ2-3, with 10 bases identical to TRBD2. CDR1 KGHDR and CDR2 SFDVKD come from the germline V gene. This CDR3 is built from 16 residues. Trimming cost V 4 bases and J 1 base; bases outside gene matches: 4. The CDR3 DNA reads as TGTGCCACCAGTGACCGCAGCGGGAGGGGCACAGATACGCAGTATTTT. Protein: CATSDRSGRGTDTQYF.

The CDR3 coding sequence is TGTGCCAGCTCACGCTGGTTTTCCCGGGACAGGGGCGCCGAGCAGTACTTC. Its protein is CASSRWFSRDRGAEQYF. This rearrangement joins TRBV18 to TRBJ2-7, with 10 bases lining up with TRBD1. Looked up from germline, CDR1 is KGHSH and CDR2 is LQKENI. V gave up 4 bases and J gave up 6 bases; unmatched junction bases: 15. This CDR3 contains 17 residues.

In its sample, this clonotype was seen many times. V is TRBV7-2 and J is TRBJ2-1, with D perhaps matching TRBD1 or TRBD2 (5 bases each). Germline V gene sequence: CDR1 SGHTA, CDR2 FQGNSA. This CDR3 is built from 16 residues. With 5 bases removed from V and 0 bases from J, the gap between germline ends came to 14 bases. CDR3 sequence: CASSPGTRGSYNEQFF. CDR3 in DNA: TGTGCCAGCAGCCCGGGAACTAGGGGCTCCTACAATGAGCAGTTCTTC.

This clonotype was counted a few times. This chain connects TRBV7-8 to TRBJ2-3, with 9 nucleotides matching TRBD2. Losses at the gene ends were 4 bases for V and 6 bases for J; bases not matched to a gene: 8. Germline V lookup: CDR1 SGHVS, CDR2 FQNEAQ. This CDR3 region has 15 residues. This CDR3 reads CASSSGTSNTDTQYF. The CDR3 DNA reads TGTGCCAGCAGCTCTGGGACTAGCAATACCGATACGCAGTATTTT.

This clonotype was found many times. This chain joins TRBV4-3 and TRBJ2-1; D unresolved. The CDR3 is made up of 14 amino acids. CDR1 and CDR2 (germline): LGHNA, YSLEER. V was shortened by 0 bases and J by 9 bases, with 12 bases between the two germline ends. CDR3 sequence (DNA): TGCGCCAGCAGCCAAGACCGAGGTGTTCGTGAGCAGTTCTTC. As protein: CASSQDRGVREQFF.

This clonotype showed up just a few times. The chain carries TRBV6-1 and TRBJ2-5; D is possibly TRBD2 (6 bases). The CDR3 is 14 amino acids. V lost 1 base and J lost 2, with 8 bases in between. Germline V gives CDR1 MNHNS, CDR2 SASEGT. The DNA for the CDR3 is TGTGCCAGCAGTGAAGTTGGGGGGCAAGAGACCCAGTACTTC. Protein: CASSEVGGQETQYF.

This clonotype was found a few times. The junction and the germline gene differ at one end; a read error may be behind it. CDR3 in DNA: TGTGCCAGCACCCAAGTCGGGGAGCTGTTTTTT. The encoded protein is CASTQVGELFF. The chain recombines TRBV3-1 with TRBJ2-2; D is uncertain. The V gene's germline CDR1 is LGHDT and CDR2 YNNKEL (reference sequence). This CDR3 is built from 11 residues.

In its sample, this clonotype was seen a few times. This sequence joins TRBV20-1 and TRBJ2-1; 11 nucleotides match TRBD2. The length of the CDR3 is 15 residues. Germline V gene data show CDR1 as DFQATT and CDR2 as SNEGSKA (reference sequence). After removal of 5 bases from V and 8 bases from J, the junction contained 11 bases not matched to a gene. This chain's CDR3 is CSAFIAGGLRDEQFF. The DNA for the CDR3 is TGCAGTGCTTTCATAGCGGGAGGGCTAAGGGATGAGCAGTTCTTC.

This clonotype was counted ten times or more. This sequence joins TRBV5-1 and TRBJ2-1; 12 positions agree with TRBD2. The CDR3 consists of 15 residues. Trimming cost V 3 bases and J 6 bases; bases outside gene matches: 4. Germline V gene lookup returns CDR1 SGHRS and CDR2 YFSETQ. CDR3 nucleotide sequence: TGCGCCAGCAGCTCACTAGCGGGAGGAGGCAATGAGCAGTTCTTC. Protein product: CASSSLAGGGNEQFF.

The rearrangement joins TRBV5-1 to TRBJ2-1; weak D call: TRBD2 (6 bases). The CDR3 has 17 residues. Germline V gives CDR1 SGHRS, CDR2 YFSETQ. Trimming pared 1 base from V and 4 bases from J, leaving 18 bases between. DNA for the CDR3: TGCGCCAGCAGCTTGTGGATTAGCGGAGAAGTATACAATGAGCAGTTCTTC. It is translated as CASSLWISGEVYNEQFF. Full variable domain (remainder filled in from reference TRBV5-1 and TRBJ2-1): KAGVTQTPRYLIKTRGQQVTLSCSPISGHRSVSWYQQTPGQGLQFLFEYFSETQRNKGNFPGRFSGRQFSNSRSEMNVSTLELGDSALYLCASSLWISGEVYNEQFFGPGTRLTVL.

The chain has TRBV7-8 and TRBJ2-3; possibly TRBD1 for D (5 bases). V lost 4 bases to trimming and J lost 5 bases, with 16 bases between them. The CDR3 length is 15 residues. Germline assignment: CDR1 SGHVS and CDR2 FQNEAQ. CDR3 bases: TGTGCCAGCAGCTACGCCGAGAAAGACAGAGATACGCAGTATTTT. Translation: CASSYAEKDRDTQYF. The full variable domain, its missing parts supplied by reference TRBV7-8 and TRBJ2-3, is GAGVSQSPRYKVAKRGQDVALRCDPISGHVSLFWYQQALGQGPEFLTYFQNEAQLDKSGLPSDRFFAERPEGSVSTLKIQRTQQEDSAVYLCASSYAEKDRDTQYFGPGTRLTVL.

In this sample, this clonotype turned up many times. The CDR3 spells CSATGTSGSNYEQFF. The CDR3 bases are TGCAGTGCTACCGGGACTAGCGGGAGTAACTATGAGCAGTTCTTC. This chain links TRBV20-1 with TRBJ2-1; 14 nucleotides agree with TRBD2. In germline, CDR1 is DFQATT, CDR2 SNEGSKA (reference sequence). V was pared by 4 bases and J by 8 bases, with 7 bases of the junction left unmatched. This CDR3 has 15 amino acids.

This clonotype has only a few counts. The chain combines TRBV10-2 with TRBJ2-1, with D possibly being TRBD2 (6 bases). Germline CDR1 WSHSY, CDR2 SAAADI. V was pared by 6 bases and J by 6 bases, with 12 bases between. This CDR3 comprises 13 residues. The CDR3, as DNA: TGCGCCAGCAGCTCGGGAGAGTTCAATGAGCAGTTCTTC. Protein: CASSSGEFNEQFF.

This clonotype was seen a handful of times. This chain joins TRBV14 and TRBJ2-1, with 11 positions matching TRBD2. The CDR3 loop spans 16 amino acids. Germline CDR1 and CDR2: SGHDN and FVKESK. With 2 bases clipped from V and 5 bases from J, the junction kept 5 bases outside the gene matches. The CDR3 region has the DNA TGTGCCAGCAGCCAATTAGCGGGAGGGCCCCACAATGAGCAGTTCTTC. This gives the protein CASSQLAGGPHNEQFF.

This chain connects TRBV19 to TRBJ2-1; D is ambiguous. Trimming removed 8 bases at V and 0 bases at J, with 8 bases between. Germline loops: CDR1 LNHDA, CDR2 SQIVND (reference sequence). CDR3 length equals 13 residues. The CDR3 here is CASRGISYNEQFF. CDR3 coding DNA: TGTGCCAGTCGAGGAATCTCCTACAATGAGCAGTTCTTC.

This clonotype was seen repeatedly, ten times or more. The CDR3 here is CASSLTGNSGNTIYF. For the CDR3, the DNA is TGTGCCAGCAGTTTAACAGGGAACTCTGGAAACACCATATATTTT. The chain combines TRBV6-5 with TRBJ1-3, with D possibly being TRBD1 (6 bases). V lost 4 bases to trimming and J lost 0 bases, with 10 bases between them. The CDR3 runs 15 residues. Germline V gene lookup returns CDR1 MNHEY and CDR2 SVGAGI.

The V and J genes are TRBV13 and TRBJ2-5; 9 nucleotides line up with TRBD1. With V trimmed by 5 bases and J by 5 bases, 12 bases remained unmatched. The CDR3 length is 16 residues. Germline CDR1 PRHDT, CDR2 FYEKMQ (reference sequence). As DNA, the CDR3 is TGTGCCAGCAGCGATAAGAAGAGGGACAGGGCGGAGACCCAGTACTTC. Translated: CASSDKKRDRAETQYF.